These 9 T cell receptor beta chains were all obtained from the same sample, sequenced in a study of blood T cell repertoires in COVID-19. The protocol was immunoSEQ multiplex PCR, while the TCRdb copy is restricted to in-frame clones and leaves out a portion. The profile covers under 130,000 clones, with 75% to 85% appearing a single time and 8% to 10% taken by the ten largest. Sequencing was performed on peripheral blood. These TCRs come from a woman aged 70-85 years with acute or convalescent COVID-19.

V usage is TRBV5-1 and J usage is TRBJ1-6; 7 nucleotides match TRBD1. The CDR3 contains 14 residues. Germline lookup yields CDR1 SGHRS and CDR2 YFSETQ. With 4 bases clipped from V and 9 bases from J, the junction kept 7 bases outside the gene matches. DNA of the CDR3: TGCGCCAGCAGCGCCGGACAGGCTGGTTCACCCCTCCACTTT. Translated, it gives CASSAGQAGSPLHF. Combining the CDR3 with reference TRBV5-1 and TRBJ1-6 gives the whole variable domain KAGVTQTPRYLIKTRGQQVTLSCSPISGHRSVSWYQQTPGQGLQFLFEYFSETQRNKGNFPGRFSGRQFSNSRSEMNVSTLELGDSALYLCASSAGQAGSPLHFGNGTRLTVT.

The chain uses TRBV19 and TRBJ1-2, with a tentative D call TRBD1 (6 bases). The ends were cut back, 2 bases at V and 2 bases at J, with 12 bases in the middle. CDR3 size: 15 residues. The germline V gene encodes CDR1 LNHDA and CDR2 SQIVND (reference sequence). The DNA of the CDR3 is TGTGCCAGTAGTATACCGGGACAAGGAAACTATGGCTACACCTTC. This gives the protein CASSIPGQGNYGYTF.

In its sample, this clone was seen a few times. The sample holds other DNA sequences that translate to the same CDR3. This chain links TRBV5-1 with TRBJ1-2; D perhaps matches TRBD1 (5 bases). Germline assignment: CDR1 SGHRS and CDR2 YFSETQ. The CDR3 loop spans 13 amino acids. Trimming took 1 base from V and 2 from J, leaving 6 bases between them. This chain's CDR3 is CASSLQGNYGYTF. In nucleotides, the CDR3 is TGCGCCAGCAGCTTGCAGGGAAACTATGGCTACACCTTC.

This chain uses TRBV4-1 with TRBJ2-3; TRBD1 matches at 7 bases. This CDR3 is 17 amino acids long. The J segment lost 4 bases and the V segment lost 3 bases, leaving 13 bases of the junction unmatched. Looked up from germline, CDR1 is MGHRA and CDR2 is YSYEKL. The CDR3 DNA reads as TGCGCCAGCAGCCAGGAAAAGACAGGGTGGCGCGCAGATACGCAGTATTTT. It encodes CASSQEKTGWRADTQYF.

The chain has TRBV7-2 and TRBJ2-1; D is perhaps TRBD1 (5 bases). Trimming took off 4 bases at V and 5 bases at J, with 18 bases between the two ends. The germline V gene encodes CDR1 SGHTA and CDR2 FQGNSA. The CDR3 totals 16 residues. The CDR3 region has the DNA TGTGCCAGCAGCTACCCGAAGGACACAACTAACAATGAGCAGTTCTTC. This sequence encodes CASSYPKDTTNNEQFF.

The rearrangement uses TRBV7-3 and TRBJ1-2; the D gene is possibly TRBD1 (6 bases). The germline gives CDR1 SGHTA, CDR2 FQGTGA. CDR3 length: 14 amino acids. V dropped 5 bases and J dropped 8 bases, with 18 bases sitting between them. The CDR3 reads CASSRIRGKGGYTF. In DNA form, the CDR3 reads TGTGCCAGCAGCCGAATCAGGGGAAAAGGAGGCTACACCTTC.

There are a few counts of this clone. Other DNA sequences in the same sample also yield this CDR3. This sequence joins TRBV7-6 and TRBJ2-1; 8 nucleotides agree with TRBD1. With V trimmed by 1 base and J by 4 bases, 3 bases remained unmatched. Germline CDR1 is SGHVS and CDR2 is FNYEAQ. The CDR3 spans 15 residues. The CDR3 DNA is TGTGCCAGCAGCTTAGAACAGGGGGATTACAATGAGCAGTTCTTC. Translation: CASSLEQGDYNEQFF.

The gene calls are TRBV7-6 and TRBJ2-3; 9 bases map to TRBD2. V trimming: 5 bases; J trimming: 2 bases; junction bases outside the gene matches: 5. Germline V gene data show CDR1 as SGHVS and CDR2 as FNYEAQ. The CDR3 spans 15 residues. The CDR3 loop is CASSRLAEFTDTQYF. The CDR3 DNA sequence: TGTGCCAGCAGCCGACTAGCGGAGTTCACAGATACGCAGTATTTT.

This rearrangement joins TRBV7-2 to TRBJ2-1; D not certain. The length of the CDR3 is 13 residues. V was pared by 1 base and J by 6 bases, with 7 bases between. Germline V gene data show CDR1 as SGHTA and CDR2 as FQGNSA. The CDR3 protein is CASSLGRFNEQFF. The CDR3 bases are TGTGCCAGCAGCTTAGGGCGGTTCAATGAGCAGTTCTTC.